Included here is one T cell receptor beta chain sequence, with context. Measured with immunoSEQ multiplex PCR; TCRdb has only the in-frame clones, and not every one. The profile shows 75,000 to 100,000 clones, more than 85% of them singletons. The sample is drawn from a study of T cell responses to AZD1222 COVID-19 vaccine. Germline values: CDR1 MDHEN, CDR2 SYDVKM. The CDR3 covers 14 residues. V shed 7 bases, J shed 5 bases, and the junction held 11 bases outside the gene matches. Sequencing was performed on peripheral blood, taken on day 0 of AZD1222 vaccination. The chain couples TRBV28 to TRBJ2-7; 7 bases line up with TRBD2. This clonotype originated in an adult in good health. The CDR3 sequence is CASTRAGNYDEQYF. The CDR3 region has the DNA TGTGCCAGCACCCGAGCGGGAAACTACGACGAGCAGTACTTC.